Here is one T cell receptor (beta chain) with its context. This entry comes from a study of control samples from healthy donors and cancer patients. The protocol was immunoSEQ multiplex PCR, while the TCRdb copy is restricted to in-frame clones and leaves out a portion. The sample lists roughly 130,000 clones, around nine tenths occurring once. Germline V gene lookup returns CDR1 SNHLY and CDR2 FYNNEI. This CDR3 is 14 amino acids long. The trim removed 5 bases at V and 6 bases at J, leaving 6 bases unmatched. Sequencing was carried out using blood. The chain links TRBV2 to TRBJ1-5; TRBD1 matches 8 bases. The receptor's source is a man aged 45-65 years in good health. The CDR3 spells CASSNGQGVQPQHF. The CDR3 bases are TGTGCCAGCAGTAACGGACAGGGCGTTCAGCCCCAGCATTTT.